This T cell receptor beta chain was identified during a study of T cell repertoires in cytomegalovirus infection. Via MiXCR, TCRdb re-called the reads, giving one row per CDR3 protein. The repertoire has about 180,000 distinct CDR3 sequences, approximately 15% of them found once; the top ten carry 25% to 30%. The germline V gene encodes CDR1 SGHRS and CDR2 YFSETQ. Trimming took off 5 bases at V and 0 bases at J, with 15 bases between the two ends. This CDR3 is 15 amino acids long. Sequences were obtained from PBMCs. The source is a human donor in good health (CMV status not recorded). Some clones in this sample may be carry-over from other donors' samples. The chain combines TRBV5-1 with TRBJ2-7; possibly TRBD1 or TRBD2 for D (5 bases each). CDR3 in DNA: TGCGCCAGCAGTTCCGGGACGACCGGCTCCTACGAGCAGTACTTC. Amino acids: CASSSGTTGSYEQYF.